Included here is one T cell receptor (beta chain) sequence, with context. Its target is not known. This sample is part of a study of human T cells and chemical hapten exposure. The overall study: Alopecia areata, totalis or universalis affected patients, mainly female. Per-sample variation in TCR yield stemmed mainly from small pooled library volume differences. General study results and limits: Expanded TCR sets contained significantly more large CDR3 similarity clusters than controls.

MiXCR was run by TCRdb on the RACE reads, yielding one entry per CDR3 protein. The data show under 200,000 distinct CDR3 sequences, about 27% seen once. This CDR3 region has 17 residues. Germline values: CDR1 MDHEN, CDR2 SYDVKM. V lost 2 bases and J 4 bases, leaving 20 bases between the germline ends. Time point: patch test 3, about 24 weeks after DPC sensitization. Treatment noted: therapeutic diphenylcyclopropenone sensitization with weekly scalp DPC. Sequencing used whole blood, obtained in connection with sensitization to the hapten diphenylcyclopropenone (DPC). This sequence was found in a woman under 30 with alopecia areata. Some clones in this sample may be carry-over from other donors' samples. J is TRBJ1-2 and V is TRBV28, with D possibly being TRBD1 (6 bases). CDR3 residues: CASSLPLVGAQGYGYTF. Written as DNA, the CDR3 is TGTGCCAGCAGTTTACCCTTAGTGGGGGCGCAAGGCTATGGCTACACCTTC.